The 21 T cell receptor beta chains presented below share a single source sample, sequenced in a study of CD8 T cells in Susac syndrome. An amount of RNA that ranged from 0.5 to 1 ug was reverse transcribed with random hexamers. TCRdb re-called the immunoSEQ multiplex PCR reads through MiXCR, storing one row per CDR3 protein. The sample yields 200,000 to 250,000 distinct CDR3 sequences, about 94% seen once. Input material: CD8+ T cells from PBMCs. All receptors derive from a human donor with multiple sclerosis.

This rearrangement joins TRBV29-1 to TRBJ2-1; maybe TRBD2 (5 bases). The CDR3 extends over 17 amino acids. From germline, CDR1 is SQVTM and CDR2 ANQGSEA. Between the trimmed V and J ends, which lost 5 bases and 0 bases, there was a span of 20 bases. The DNA for the CDR3 is TGCAGCGTTACGGGAACGGAACTTTCGAGCTCCTACAATGAGCAGTTCTTC. It encodes CSVTGTELSSSYNEQFF.

The rearrangement links TRBV1 to TRBJ1-1; the tabulated D call, TRBD1, remains unverified against the DNA. TRBV1 is a recognized pseudogene. The CDR3 totals 15 residues. CDR3 protein: CTTRDGSGPNTEAFF. The CDR3 DNA follows: TGCACCACCAGGGATGGGTCGGGACCAAACACTGAAGCTTTCTTT.

This clonotype was seen just once. The V call is TRBV7-3, the J call TRBJ2-1; TRBD1 is a possible D gene (6 bases). Trimming removed 2 bases from V and 9 bases from J, with 11 bases in between. The CDR3 spans 13 residues. From germline, CDR1 is SGHTA and CDR2 FQGTGA. CDR3 in DNA: TGTGCCAGCAGCTTACCAGGGGCGCGTGAGCAGTTCTTC. It codes for CASSLPGAREQFF.

The CDR3 bases are TGCAGCGTTGAGGGGCCGGGGGATCAGGTGATGAATGAGCAGTTCTTC. Translating gives CSVEGPGDQVMNEQFF. The chain combines TRBV29-1 with TRBJ2-1; D possibly corresponds to TRBD2 (6 bases). The CDR3 is 16 residues long. CDR1 and CDR2 from the germline V gene are SQVTM and ANQGSEA. Trimming pared 3 bases from V and 7 bases from J, leaving 22 bases between.

This sequence joins TRBV19 and TRBJ1-1, with D hard to call. The germline CDR1 and CDR2 sequences are LNHDA and SQIVND (reference sequence). V dropped 3 bases and J dropped 1 base, with 9 bases sitting between them. CDR3 length equals 14 residues. As DNA, the CDR3 is TGTGCCAGTAGTATGTTCCCAGGGAACACTGAAGCTTTCTTT. Translation gives CASSMFPGNTEAFF.

V is TRBV2 and J is TRBJ2-5; 10 positions agree with TRBD2. With V trimmed by 0 bases and J by 2 bases, 6 bases remained unmatched. Germline lookup yields CDR1 SNHLY and CDR2 FYNNEI. This CDR3 comprises 17 residues. The CDR3 nucleotides are TGTGCCAGCAGTGAAGCGCTAGCGGGGGCTAAACAAGAGACCCAGTACTTC. Its translation: CASSEALAGAKQETQYF.

The rearrangement joins TRBV12-3 or TRBV12-4 to TRBJ2-3; perhaps TRBD2 as D (5 bases). CDR3 size: 16 residues. V dropped 2 bases and J dropped 1 base, with 13 bases sitting between them. This chain's CDR3 is CASSLTPDWGTDTQYF. The DNA of the CDR3 is TGTGCCAGCAGTTTAACCCCGGACTGGGGCACAGATACGCAGTATTTT.

The gene calls are TRBV5-4 and TRBJ1-1; a possible D gene is TRBD1 (5 bases). Trimming stripped 7 bases from V and 0 bases from J, with 16 bases between. Germline CDR1 reads SGHNT; CDR2 reads YYREEE (reference sequence). The CDR3 is 15 residues long. The CDR3 sequence is CASYRPDSLNTEAFF. CDR3 in DNA: TGTGCCAGCTATCGACCAGACAGTTTGAACACTGAAGCTTTCTTT.

The chain employs TRBV11-2 and TRBJ1-2; no clear D. CDR3 length equals 13 residues. Germline V gene lookup returns CDR1 SGHAT and CDR2 FQNNGV. V lost 1 base to trimming and J lost 6 bases, with 9 bases between them. In DNA, the CDR3 is TGTGCCAGCAGCTTAGTGGAAGGGAATGGCTACACCTTC. Encoded protein: CASSLVEGNGYTF.

J is TRBJ2-2 and V is TRBV13; D is ambiguous. V was shortened by 0 bases and J by 1 base, with 3 bases between the two germline ends. This CDR3 has 14 amino acids. Germline V gene data show CDR1 as PRHDT and CDR2 as FYEKMQ (reference sequence). The CDR3 here is CASSLGWNTGELFF. The DNA for the CDR3 is TGTGCCAGCAGCTTAGGGTGGAACACCGGGGAGCTGTTTTTT. The whole variable domain, remainder taken from reference TRBV13 and TRBJ2-2, is AAGVIQSPRHLIKEKRETATLKCYPIPRHDTVYWYQQGPGQDPQFLISFYEKMQSDKGSIPDRFSAQQFSDYHSELNMSSLELGDSALYFCASSLGWNTGELFFGEGSRLTVL.

V is TRBV7-8 and J is TRBJ2-7; the D call may be TRBD1 or TRBD2 (5 bases each). Germline CDR1 and CDR2: SGHVS and FQNEAQ. CDR3 length equals 13 residues. With 1 base removed from V and 2 bases from J, the gap between germline ends came to 6 bases. The CDR3 coding sequence is TGTGCCAGCAGCTTAGTGGGGGCCTACGAGCAGTACTTC. Translating gives CASSLVGAYEQYF.

The gene calls are TRBV30 and TRBJ2-4, with D hard to call. Germline CDR1 reads GTSNPN; CDR2 reads SVGIG (reference sequence). The CDR3 runs to 14 residues. Trimming pared 2 bases from V and 1 base from J, leaving 9 bases between. DNA of the CDR3: TGTGCCTGGAGTCAAGAGCTCGCCAAAAACATTCAGTACTTC. Translation gives CAWSQELAKNIQYF.

The genes are TRBV25-1 and TRBJ2-7, with D possibly matching TRBD2 (6 bases). This CDR3 contains 15 residues. V lost 5 bases and J 2 bases, leaving 16 bases between the germline ends. Germline CDR1 MGHDK, CDR2 SYGVNS. DNA for the CDR3: TGTGCCAGCAGTACGGCGGGATACCACCCCTACGAGCAGTACTTC. As protein: CASSTAGYHPYEQYF.

V and J are TRBV20-1 and TRBJ1-2; 7 nucleotides line up with TRBD1. The V and J ends lost 0 bases and 4 bases, in that order; junction bases with no gene match: 11. The CDR3 is 16 amino acids. Germline loops: CDR1 DFQATT, CDR2 SNEGSKA (reference sequence). The CDR3 DNA follows: TGCAGTGCTAGAGATGTGGGGGACAGTGAGTTCTATGGCTACACCTTC. Translating gives CSARDVGDSEFYGYTF.

The chain couples TRBV11-1 to TRBJ2-1, with TRBD2 as a possible D gene (7 bases). V dropped 3 bases and J dropped 2 bases, with 11 bases sitting between them. CDR1 is SGHAT and CDR2 is FQDESV in the germline V gene (reference sequence). This CDR3 spans 15 amino acids. Here the CDR3 reads CASSLGGAAYNEQFF. CDR3 sequence (DNA): TGTGCCAGCAGCTTGGGGGGGGCCGCCTACAATGAGCAGTTCTTC.

This clonotype was seen a single time. This chain links TRBV6-1 with TRBJ2-1, with 14 bases that match TRBD2. This CDR3 spans 18 amino acids. From germline, CDR1 is MNHNS and CDR2 SASEGT. The trim removed 8 bases at V and 0 bases at J, leaving 9 bases unmatched. CDR3 nucleotide sequence: TGTGCCAGCGGCGGGACTAGCGGGAGAGGGGACTCCTACAATGAGCAGTTCTTC. Encoded protein: CASGGTSGRGDSYNEQFF.

CDR3 nucleotide sequence: TGTGCCAGCAAGGAGGATAGCTCCTACAATGAGCAGTTCTTC. Amino acid sequence: CASKEDSSYNEQFF. The rearrangement links TRBV2 to TRBJ2-1; the D gene is possibly TRBD2 (5 bases). CDR1 SNHLY and CDR2 FYNNEI come from the germline V gene. This CDR3 has 14 residues. V was cut by 7 bases and J by 0 bases, with 10 bases left in between.

The chain has TRBV15 and TRBJ1-3, with D unresolved. Germline V CDR1 and CDR2: LNHNV, YYDKDF (reference sequence). The CDR3 contains 16 residues. V was trimmed by 4 bases and J by 4 bases, leaving 17 bases between them. This chain's CDR3 is CATSTWGVLGGNTIYF. DNA for the CDR3: TGTGCCACCAGCACCTGGGGAGTGCTTGGGGGAAACACCATATATTTT.

The rearrangement uses TRBV28 and TRBJ1-1; maybe TRBD1 (6 bases). The CDR3 runs to 15 residues. The germline V gene has CDR1 MDHEN and CDR2 SYDVKM. Trimming removed 4 bases from V and 5 bases from J, with 17 bases in between. The CDR3 reads CASSSNLPQGTEAFF. The CDR3 DNA reads TGTGCCAGCAGTTCAAACCTTCCCCAGGGGACTGAAGCTTTCTTT.

The V gene is TRBV5-6, the J gene TRBJ2-1; D unresolved. V dropped 0 bases and J dropped 8 bases, with 9 bases sitting between them. The V gene's germline CDR1 is SGHDT and CDR2 YYEEEE. This CDR3 comprises 13 residues. CDR3 sequence: CASSLGVFDEQFF. The CDR3 DNA reads as TGTGCCAGCAGCTTGGGCGTATTCGATGAGCAGTTCTTC.

V gene TRBV2 combines with J gene TRBJ2-7; 9 positions match TRBD1. J was trimmed by 6 bases and V by 6 bases; bases with no gene match: 12. The germline V gene has CDR1 SNHLY and CDR2 FYNNEI. CDR3 size: 15 residues. This chain's CDR3 is CASSGTDRGVGEQYF. The CDR3 DNA sequence: TGTGCCAGCAGCGGGACGGACAGGGGTGTAGGCGAGCAGTACTTC.